This entry lists 30 T cell receptor beta chains sequenced from one sample in a study of cytomegalovirus exposure and HLA in healthy donors. The PCR was carried out with 60 Vbeta primers and 13 Jbeta primers. The repertoire was sequenced with immunoSEQ multiplex PCR; TCRdb's copy has only in-frame clones and lacks some. This sample's table reports approximately 150,000 clones. Sequencing used PBMCs. Receptors originate from a woman aged 40-49 years in good health and CMV-seronegative.

The gene calls are TRBV2 and TRBJ2-2; D perhaps matches TRBD2 (6 bases). CDR1 SNHLY and CDR2 FYNNEI come from the germline V gene. The CDR3 totals 13 residues. Deletions cut 8 bases from V and 4 bases from J, with 11 bases between. This CDR3 reads CASGGRPTGELFF. The CDR3 nucleotides read TGTGCCAGCGGGGGGAGGCCCACCGGGGAGCTGTTTTTT.

The chain combines TRBV28 with TRBJ2-3, with D possibly matching TRBD2 (7 bases). The germline V and J ends were trimmed by 11 bases and 3 bases, with 21 bases remaining between them. The CDR3 is 15 residues long. Germline V gene lookup returns CDR1 MDHEN and CDR2 SYDVKM. The CDR3 spells CAAQGGGDRTDTQYF. DNA for the CDR3: TGTGCCGCCCAGGGAGGGGGAGATCGTACAGATACGCAGTATTTT.

The J gene is TRBJ1-6, the V gene TRBV19; 9 nucleotides line up with TRBD1. The V gene end was trimmed by 6 bases and the J gene end by 7 bases; junction bases not matched to a gene: 10. The CDR3 has 16 residues. CDR1 LNHDA and CDR2 SQIVND come from the germline V gene (reference sequence). This chain's CDR3 is CASRQTDRGPNSPLHF. The CDR3, as DNA: TGTGCCAGTAGACAAACGGACAGGGGACCGAATTCACCCCTCCACTTT.

This sequence joins TRBV11-2 and TRBJ1-2; D is ambiguous. The CDR3 has 13 amino acids. V was shortened by 0 bases and J by 3 bases, with 5 bases between the two germline ends. Germline V gene sequence: CDR1 SGHAT, CDR2 FQNNGV. The CDR3 DNA is TGTGCCAGCAGCTTAGAGAGGGACTATGGCTACACCTTC. It translates to CASSLERDYGYTF.

J is TRBJ2-3 and V is TRBV19; TRBD2 is a possible D gene (5 bases). V was pared by 0 bases and J by 5 bases, with 9 bases between. The CDR3 consists of 14 residues. From germline, CDR1 is LNHDA and CDR2 SQIVND (reference sequence). CDR3 sequence (DNA): TGTGCCAGTAGTATAGAGAGGGCAGTAGATACGCAGTATTTT. Translation gives CASSIERAVDTQYF.

The chain combines TRBV6-1 with TRBJ2-7; 8 bases are a match to TRBD1. The CDR3 is made up of 12 amino acids. The V gene end was trimmed by 4 bases and the J gene end by 9 bases; junction bases not matched to a gene: 5. The V gene's germline CDR1 is MNHNS and CDR2 SASEGT. As DNA, the CDR3 is TGTGCCAGCAGTGGGGGACAGGCGGGGCAGTACGTC. Amino acids: CASSGGQAGQYV.

The chain recombines TRBV2 with TRBJ1-1; D gene ambiguous. Trimming took 7 bases from V and 6 from J, leaving 15 bases between them. This CDR3 has 13 residues. From germline, CDR1 is SNHLY and CDR2 FYNNEI. CDR3 residues: CASKGGEVAEAFF. The CDR3 nucleotides are TGTGCCAGCAAAGGCGGTGAGGTGGCTGAAGCTTTCTTT.

The rearrangement links TRBV6-5 to TRBJ1-6; 11 bases are shared with TRBD1. Germline CDR1 reads MNHEY; CDR2 reads SVGAGI. CDR3 size: 15 residues. Unmatched junction bases numbered 5, after V lost 6 bases and J lost 7 bases. CDR3: CASSGGTGGNSPLHF. CDR3 sequence (DNA): TGTGCCAGCAGCGGCGGGACAGGGGGAAATTCACCCCTCCACTTT.

The chain's CDR3 is CASSLSLVETQYF. In DNA, the CDR3 is TGTGCCAGCAGCTTAAGTTTAGTGGAGACCCAGTACTTC. The chain links TRBV7-9 to TRBJ2-5; D is unclear. The CDR3 totals 13 residues. The V gene's germline CDR1 is SEHNR and CDR2 FQNEAQ (reference sequence). V was clipped by 2 bases and J by 5 bases, with 9 bases between them.

For the CDR3, the DNA is TGTGCCAGCAGCCGCGTCGGGCGGGGGGTATCGAACACCGGGGAGCTGTTTTTT. Its protein is CASSRVGRGVSNTGELFF. The V call is TRBV5-4, the J call TRBJ2-2; 8 bases agree with TRBD2. J gave up 0 bases and V 4 bases, and 11 bases lay outside the gene matches. The CDR3 sequence is 18 residues long. Germline CDR1 reads SGHNT; CDR2 reads YYREEE (reference sequence). The full variable domain, in which reference TRBV5-4 and TRBJ2-2 provide the parts outside the CDR3, is ETGVTQSPTHLIKTRGQQVTLRCSSQSGHNTVSWYQQALGQGPQFIFQYYREEENGRGNFPPRFSGLQFPNYSSELNVNALELDDSALYLCASSRVGRGVSNTGELFFGEGSRLTVL.

The chain joins TRBV13 to TRBJ2-3, with TRBD2 matching 10 bases. This CDR3 is built from 16 residues. The ends lost 5 bases at V and 1 base at J; junction bases unmatched: 6. Germline CDR1 is PRHDT and CDR2 is FYEKMQ (reference sequence). In DNA form, the CDR3 reads TGTGCCAGCAGCCTCCCCGGACTAGCGGGCACAGATACGCAGTATTTT. It encodes CASSLPGLAGTDTQYF.

The chain recombines TRBV29-1 with TRBJ2-3, with D hard to call. The CDR3 is 12 residues long. Germline V gene data show CDR1 as SQVTM and CDR2 as ANQGSEA. V was shortened by 2 bases and J by 3 bases, with 6 bases between the two germline ends. This CDR3 is CSVETATDTQYF. CDR3 DNA: TGCAGCGTTGAAACAGCAACAGATACGCAGTATTTT.

V is TRBV7-9 and J is TRBJ2-7, with TRBD1 identical over 8 bases. The CDR3 is 15 residues long. The V and J ends lost 4 bases and 1 base, in that order; junction bases with no gene match: 6. Looked up from germline, CDR1 is SEHNR and CDR2 is FQNEAQ (reference sequence). Here the CDR3 reads CASSSDRGGSYEQYF. Here the CDR3 DNA reads TGTGCCAGCAGCTCCGACAGGGGAGGATCCTACGAGCAGTACTTC.

The rearrangement uses TRBV5-4 and TRBJ2-2; the match to TRBD1 covers 9 bases. The CDR3 has 16 residues. J was trimmed by 1 base and V by 3 bases; bases with no gene match: 4. From germline, CDR1 is SGHNT and CDR2 YYREEE (reference sequence). The CDR3 nucleotides are TGTGCCAGCAGCTCTGGACAGGGGAGGAACACCGGGGAGCTGTTTTTT. Protein sequence: CASSSGQGRNTGELFF. Full variable domain (outside the CDR3, taken from reference TRBV5-4 and TRBJ2-2): ETGVTQSPTHLIKTRGQQVTLRCSSQSGHNTVSWYQQALGQGPQFIFQYYREEENGRGNFPPRFSGLQFPNYSSELNVNALELDDSALYLCASSSGQGRNTGELFFGEGSRLTVL.

The chain couples TRBV6-5 to TRBJ1-2; D is unresolved. CDR3 length: 11 amino acids. V shed 8 bases and J shed 6 bases, with 10 bases lying between them. CDR1 and CDR2 from the germline V gene are MNHEY and SVGAGI. CDR3 residues: CASARWDGYTF. The CDR3 DNA follows: TGTGCCAGCGCTAGATGGGATGGCTACACCTTC.

The chain links TRBV7-9 to TRBJ1-2; TRBD1 matches 12 bases. The ends lost 4 bases at V and 4 bases at J; junction bases unmatched: 10. CDR1 is SEHNR, CDR2 FQNEAQ, per germline (reference sequence). The CDR3 has 17 amino acids. CDR3 protein: CASSSGTGGFTAYGYTF. For the CDR3, the DNA is TGTGCCAGCAGCTCCGGGACAGGGGGCTTTACTGCCTATGGCTACACCTTC.

The chain is built from TRBV18 and TRBJ2-5; 10 nucleotides match TRBD2. CDR1 and CDR2 from the germline V gene are KGHSH and LQKENI. CDR3 length: 15 residues. V trimming: 2 bases; J trimming: 7 bases; junction bases outside the gene matches: 7. The CDR3 coding sequence is TGTGCCAGCTCACCAGTAACTAGCGGGGTGGCGACCCAGTACTTC. This translates into CASSPVTSGVATQYF.

The J gene is TRBJ2-7, the V gene TRBV27; 8 bases map to TRBD1. Trimming took 2 bases from V and 2 from J; bases not matched to a gene: 5. Germline CDR1 and CDR2: MNHEY and SMNVEV (reference sequence). CDR3 length: 15 residues. The CDR3 bases are TGTGCCAGCAGTTTACCCTCGGACAGGGCCTACGAGCAGTACGTC. Encoded protein: CASSLPSDRAYEQYV.

This chain links TRBV11-3 with TRBJ2-3, with 10 positions matching TRBD2. This CDR3 contains 16 residues. Germline V gives CDR1 SGHNT, CDR2 YENEEA. V shed 4 bases, J shed 5 bases, and the junction held 9 bases outside the gene matches. The CDR3 here is CASSWASGGRGDTQYF. The DNA for the CDR3 is TGTGCCAGCAGCTGGGCTAGCGGGGGCCGAGGAGATACGCAGTATTTT.

The gene calls are TRBV7-2 and TRBJ2-3; D is perhaps TRBD2 (5 bases). Germline V CDR1 and CDR2: SGHTA, FQGNSA. This CDR3 is built from 13 residues. Trimming took off 1 base at V and 9 bases at J, with 11 bases between the two ends. CDR3 sequence (DNA): TGTGCCAGCAGCTTAGGGCGTGGGGAGACGCAGTATTTT. Protein sequence: CASSLGRGETQYF.

The rearrangement joins TRBV2 to TRBJ2-7; weak D call: TRBD1 (6 bases). The CDR3 runs 13 residues. Germline loops: CDR1 SNHLY, CDR2 FYNNEI. Between the trimmed V and J ends, which lost 10 bases and 4 bases, there was a span of 17 bases. CDR3 amino acids: CATTGTLIYEQYV. Written as DNA, the CDR3 is TGTGCCACCACCGGGACACTGATTTACGAGCAGTACGTC.

The CDR3: CASSLDSSGNTIYF. The CDR3 DNA reads as TGTGCCAGCAGCTTAGATAGCTCTGGAAACACCATATATTTT. V is TRBV7-9 and J is TRBJ1-3, with D unclear. CDR3 length: 14 residues. Germline assignment: CDR1 SEHNR and CDR2 FQNEAQ (reference sequence). The ends were cut back, 1 base at V and 0 bases at J, with 4 bases in the middle.

The V gene is TRBV2, the J gene TRBJ2-3; TRBD2 aligns across 11 bases. The V gene end was trimmed by 6 bases and the J gene end by 4 bases; junction bases not matched to a gene: 9. The CDR3 runs to 16 residues. Germline V gene lookup returns CDR1 SNHLY and CDR2 FYNNEI. The DNA for the CDR3 is TGTGCCAGCAGAGACCTTATTAGCGGGGGGGCAGATACGCAGTATTTT. Amino acids: CASRDLISGGADTQYF.

J is TRBJ2-7 and V is TRBV28, with D possibly TRBD2 on 5 matching bases. The CDR3 runs 16 residues. The ends were cut back, 5 bases at V and 0 bases at J, with 17 bases in the middle. Germline-derived CDR1 and CDR2 are MDHEN and SYDVKM. CDR3 bases: TGTGCCAGCAGTAACGCCGGGGTCTCCAGCTCCTACGAGCAGTACTTC. Translated, it gives CASSNAGVSSSYEQYF.

The chain links TRBV19 to TRBJ2-1; 13 bases map to TRBD2. Germline-derived CDR1 and CDR2 are LNHDA and SQIVND (reference sequence). Trimming cost V 4 bases and J 2 bases; bases outside gene matches: 8. The CDR3 sequence is 18 residues long. The CDR3 is CASSKERTSGGTYNEQFF. DNA of the CDR3: TGTGCCAGTAGTAAAGAACGGACTAGCGGGGGCACCTACAATGAGCAGTTCTTC.

The gene calls are TRBV5-1 and TRBJ1-2; D remains ambiguous. The CDR3 sequence is 13 residues long. The V and J ends lost 4 bases and 7 bases respectively, with 14 bases between them. Germline CDR1 is SGHRS and CDR2 is YFSETQ. CDR3 in DNA: TGCGCCAGCAGCCCCAACCCCCCTACTGGCTACACCTTC. It is translated as CASSPNPPTGYTF.

The chain uses TRBV28 and TRBJ2-7, with 8 bases identical to TRBD1. Trimming at V came to 6 bases and at J to 4 bases, leaving 5 bases not matched to a gene. Germline lookup yields CDR1 MDHEN and CDR2 SYDVKM. The CDR3 length is 13 residues. The CDR3 bases are TGTGCCAGCAGCAGGGGGCAGTGGTACGAGCAGTACTTC. This codes for CASSRGQWYEQYF.

The gene calls are TRBV6-1 and TRBJ1-1; TRBD1 is a possible D gene (6 bases). Germline V gene data show CDR1 as MNHNS and CDR2 as SASEGT. The V end was cut by 10 bases, the J end by 0 bases, with 18 bases between. This CDR3 has 15 amino acids. CDR3: CATRTQGSMNTEAFF. The DNA of the CDR3 is TGTGCCACCCGAACCCAGGGGTCCATGAACACTGAAGCTTTCTTT.

V usage is TRBV6-1 and J usage is TRBJ1-6; possible D gene TRBD1, 6 bases. V lost 6 bases to trimming and J lost 5 bases, with 11 bases between them. This CDR3 has 14 residues. Germline V CDR1 and CDR2: MNHNS, SASEGT. DNA of the CDR3: TGTGCCAGCAGGAGACAGGAGGATAATTCACCCCTCCACTTT. Translating gives CASRRQEDNSPLHF.

About this clone: At the DNA level, this CDR3 is encoded by other sequences in the same sample as well. The V gene is TRBV5-1, the J gene TRBJ1-4; D gene ambiguous. The CDR3 sequence is 14 residues long. The germline V and J ends were trimmed by 1 base and 8 bases, with 12 bases remaining between them. CDR1 and CDR2 (germline): SGHRS, YFSETQ. The CDR3 loop reads CASSLYGSGEKLFF. For the CDR3, the DNA is TGCGCCAGCAGCTTGTACGGGTCCGGGGAAAAACTGTTTTTT.